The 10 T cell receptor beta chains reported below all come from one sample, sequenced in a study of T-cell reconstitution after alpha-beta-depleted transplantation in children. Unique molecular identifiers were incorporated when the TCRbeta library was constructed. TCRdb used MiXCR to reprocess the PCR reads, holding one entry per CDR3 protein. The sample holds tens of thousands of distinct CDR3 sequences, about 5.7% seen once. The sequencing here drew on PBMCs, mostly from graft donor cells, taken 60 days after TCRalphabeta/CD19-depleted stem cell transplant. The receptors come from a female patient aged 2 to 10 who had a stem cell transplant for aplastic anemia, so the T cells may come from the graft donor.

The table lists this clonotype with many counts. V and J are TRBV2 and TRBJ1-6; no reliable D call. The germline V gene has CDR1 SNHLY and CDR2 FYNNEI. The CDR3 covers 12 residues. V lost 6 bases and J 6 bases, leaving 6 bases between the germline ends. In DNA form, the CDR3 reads TGTGCCAGCAGATTAGCTAATTCACCCCTCCACTTT. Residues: CASRLANSPLHF.

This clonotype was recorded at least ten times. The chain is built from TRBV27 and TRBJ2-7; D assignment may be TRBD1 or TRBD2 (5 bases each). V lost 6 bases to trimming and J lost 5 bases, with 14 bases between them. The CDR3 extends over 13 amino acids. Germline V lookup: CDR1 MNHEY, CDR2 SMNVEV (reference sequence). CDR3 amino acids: CASRGPYLDEQYF. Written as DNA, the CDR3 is TGTGCCAGCAGGGGACCCTATCTCGACGAGCAGTACTTC.

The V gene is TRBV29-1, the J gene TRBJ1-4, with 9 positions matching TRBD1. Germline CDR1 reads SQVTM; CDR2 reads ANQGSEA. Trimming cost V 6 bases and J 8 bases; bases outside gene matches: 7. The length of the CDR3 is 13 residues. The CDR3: CSVLTGGVEKLFF. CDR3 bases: TGCAGCGTCCTGACAGGGGGGGTAGAAAAACTGTTTTTT.

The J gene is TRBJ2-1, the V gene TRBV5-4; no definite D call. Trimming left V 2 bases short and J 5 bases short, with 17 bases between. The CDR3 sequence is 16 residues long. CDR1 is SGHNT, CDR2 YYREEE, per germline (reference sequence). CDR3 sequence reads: CASSLPLRPIHNEQFF. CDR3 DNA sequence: TGTGCCAGCAGCTTACCCCTTCGACCTATTCACAATGAGCAGTTCTTC.

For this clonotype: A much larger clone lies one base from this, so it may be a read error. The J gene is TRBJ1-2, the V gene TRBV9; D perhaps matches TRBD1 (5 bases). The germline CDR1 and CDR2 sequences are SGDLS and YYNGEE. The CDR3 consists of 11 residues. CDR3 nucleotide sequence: TGTGCCAGCTTAGGGGCTGACGGCTGCACCTTC. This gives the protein CASLGADGCTF. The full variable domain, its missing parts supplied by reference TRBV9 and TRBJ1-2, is DSGVTQTPKHLITATGQRVTLRCSPRSGDLSVYWYQQSLDQGLQFLIQYYNGEERAKGNILERFSAQQFPDLHSELNLSSLELGDSALYFCASLGADGCTFGSGTRLTVV.

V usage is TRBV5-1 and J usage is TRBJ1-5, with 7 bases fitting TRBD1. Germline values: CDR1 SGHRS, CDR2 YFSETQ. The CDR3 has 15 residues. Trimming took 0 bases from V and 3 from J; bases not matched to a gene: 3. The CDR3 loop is CASSLGQGDNQPQHF. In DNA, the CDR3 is TGCGCCAGCAGCTTGGGCCAGGGGGACAATCAGCCCCAGCATTTT. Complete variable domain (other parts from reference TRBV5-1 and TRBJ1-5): KAGVTQTPRYLIKTRGQQVTLSCSPISGHRSVSWYQQTPGQGLQFLFEYFSETQRNKGNFPGRFSGRQFSNSRSEMNVSTLELGDSALYLCASSLGQGDNQPQHFGDGTRLSIL.

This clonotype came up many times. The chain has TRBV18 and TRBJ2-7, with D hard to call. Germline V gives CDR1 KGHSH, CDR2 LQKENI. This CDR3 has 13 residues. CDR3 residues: CGSAPTASYEQYF. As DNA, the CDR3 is TGTGGCTCGGCCCCAACAGCCTCCTACGAGCAGTACTTC.

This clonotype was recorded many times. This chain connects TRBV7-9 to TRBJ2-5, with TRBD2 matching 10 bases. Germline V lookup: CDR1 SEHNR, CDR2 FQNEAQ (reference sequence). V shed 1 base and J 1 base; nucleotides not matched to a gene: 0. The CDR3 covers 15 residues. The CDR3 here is CASSLGTSGQETQYF. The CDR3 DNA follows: TGTGCCAGCAGCTTAGGGACTAGCGGCCAAGAGACCCAGTACTTC.

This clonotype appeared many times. This CDR3 is CASSQDGSGRLEQYF. The CDR3 region has the DNA TGCGCCAGCAGCCAAGATGGTAGCGGGAGGCTCGAGCAGTACTTC. This sequence joins TRBV4-1 and TRBJ2-7, with 10 bases matching TRBD2. The junction had 5 bases not matched to a gene; V was cut back by 0 bases and J by 6 bases. This CDR3 has 15 amino acids. Germline lookup yields CDR1 MGHRA and CDR2 YSYEKL.

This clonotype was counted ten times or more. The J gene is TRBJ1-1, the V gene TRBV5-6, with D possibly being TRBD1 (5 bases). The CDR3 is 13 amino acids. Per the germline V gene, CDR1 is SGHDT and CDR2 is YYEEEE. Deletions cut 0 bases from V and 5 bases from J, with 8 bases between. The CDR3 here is CASSLVRGTEAFF. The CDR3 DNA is TGTGCCAGCAGCTTGGTGAGGGGAACTGAAGCTTTCTTT.